This TCR beta chain was identified in a study of cytomegalovirus exposure and HLA in healthy donors. The CDR3 is made up of 15 amino acids. Per the germline V gene, CDR1 is ENHRY and CDR2 is SYGVKD. With 7 bases clipped from V and 1 base from J, the junction kept 5 bases outside the gene matches. Primers for the PCR totalled 60 Vbeta and 13 Jbeta. Profiled with immunoSEQ multiplex PCR; TCRdb holds only in-frame clones, not every one. This sample yields around 200,000 clones, of which almost 80% are seen a single time; about 1.8% belongs to the top ten. This chain links TRBV10-3 with TRBJ2-3; 10 nucleotides match TRBD2. The sample was PBMCs. The source is a man in his late teens or twenties in good health and CMV-seronegative. CDR3 amino acids: CAINLAGDGTDTQYF. The CDR3 bases are TGTGCCATCAACCTAGCGGGGGACGGCACAGATACGCAGTATTTT.